This T cell receptor beta chain was documented in a study of CD8+ T cells in alopecia areata. Study-level findings and limits: There were also resident alphabeta T cells of normal skin sequenced in scalp samples. The study found higher clonality in lesional than normal scalp, especially in alopecia totalis/universalis.

Worth noting for this clone: Its matching antigen is unknown.

Per germline, CDR1 GTSNPN and CDR2 SVGIG (reference sequence). The CDR3 consists of 17 residues. Trimming took 0 bases from V and 9 from J; bases not matched to a gene: 15. Extraction of RNA preceded its reverse transcription into cDNA, which served as the sequencing template. Profiled with immunoSEQ multiplex PCR; TCRdb holds only in-frame clones, not every one. Altogether more than 150,000 clones are present, 59% being singletons, with the ten largest covering 14% to 15%. Specimen: CD4+ T cells sorted from blood, collected at week 0. The origin of this receptor is a human donor with alopecia areata. The chain is built from TRBV30 and TRBJ2-5, with 11 bases that match TRBD2. CDR3: CAWSVPKTSGAHRAQYF. The DNA for the CDR3 is TGTGCCTGGAGTGTACCCAAGACTAGCGGGGCCCATAGGGCCCAGTACTTC. The complete variable domain, with remaining parts taken from reference TRBV30 and TRBJ2-5, reads SQTIHQWPATLVQPVGSPLSLECTVEGTSNPNLYWYRQAAGRGLQLLFYSVGIGQISSEVPQNLSASRPQDRQFILSSKKLLLSDSGFYLCAWSVPKTSGAHRAQYFGPGTRLLVL.